The 26 T cell receptor beta chains in this list originate from one sample, sequenced in a study of T cell repertoires in cytomegalovirus infection (dated by TCRdb to the late 2010s). Read against the paper, the sample's treatment or condition label means: in vitro stimulation with specific CMV peptide epitopes to enrich CMV-specific T cells. The sequencer was an Illumina HiSeq 1500. TCRdb trimmed public reads at Q25 via fastp, called clones via MiXCR and kept in-frame beta chains. Here each entry gathers all rows of one CDR3 protein and keeps the most common genes and DNA. The sample data list about 20,000 distinct CDR3 sequences, and about 40% of these were observed just once. Of the sample, about 94% falls within the top ten clones. No antigens are known for them. Sequences were derived from CD8+ T cells from cultured PBMCs, sampled from culture after CMV antigen stimulation. The receptors originated from a human donor in good health (CMV status not recorded). Some clones in this sample may be carry-over from other donors' samples.

This clonotype was recorded a few times. The chain links TRBV10-3 to TRBJ2-2; D is unclear. V lost 3 bases and J lost 3, with 8 bases in between. The V gene's germline CDR1 is ENHRY and CDR2 SYGVKD. The CDR3 is made up of 14 amino acids. CDR3 nucleotides: TGTGCCATCAGTGACCTGATGGACACCGGGGAGCTGTTTTTT. Its translation: CAISDLMDTGELFF.

V gene TRBV4-3 combines with J gene TRBJ1-1; the match to TRBD1 covers 8 bases. The V segment lost 1 base and the J segment 0 bases; nucleotides outside the gene matches: 13. There are 19 residues in the CDR3. Per germline, CDR1 LGHNA and CDR2 YSLEER. CDR3 sequence reads: CASSQGAGARTGMNTEAFF. The CDR3, as DNA: TGCGCCAGCAGCCAAGGGGCAGGGGCCCGGACAGGGATGAACACTGAAGCTTTCTTT.

This chain uses TRBV7-9 with TRBJ1-4; D is possibly TRBD1 (6 bases). Germline lookup yields CDR1 SEHNR and CDR2 FQNEAQ (reference sequence). The CDR3 has 16 amino acids. Trimming took off 4 bases at V and 0 bases at J, with 12 bases between the two ends. In DNA form, the CDR3 reads TGTGCCAGCAGCTCAAACAGGGAGTCAACTAATGAAAAACTGTTTTTT. Protein product: CASSSNRESTNEKLFF.

The chain employs TRBV28 and TRBJ1-1; D perhaps matches TRBD1 (6 bases). The length of the CDR3 is 13 residues. The germline V gene has CDR1 MDHEN and CDR2 SYDVKM. The ends were cut back, 6 bases at V and 5 bases at J, with 13 bases in the middle. The DNA for the CDR3 is TGTGCCAGCAGGCTCAGGGGTGGGACTGAAGCTTTCTTT. Translated, it gives CASRLRGGTEAFF.

This chain joins TRBV29-1 and TRBJ2-1; 7 bases match TRBD2. Unmatched junction bases numbered 0, after V lost 4 bases and J lost 6 bases. The CDR3 is 11 residues long. The germline V gene encodes CDR1 SQVTM and CDR2 ANQGSEA. The CDR3 nucleotides are TGCAGCGTTGCTAGCGGCAATGAGCAGTTCTTC. It codes for CSVASGNEQFF.

The chain combines TRBV7-8 with TRBJ1-1; TRBD1 matches 10 bases. From germline, CDR1 is SGHVS and CDR2 FQNEAQ. J lost 0 bases, V lost 5 bases, and 6 bases had no gene match. CDR3 length: 16 amino acids. CDR3 nucleotides: TGTGCCAGCAGCCCGACAGGGGGCTTCATGAACACTGAAGCTTTCTTT. Protein product: CASSPTGGFMNTEAFF.

The chain carries TRBV12-3 or TRBV12-4 and TRBJ1-3; a weak D match, TRBD1 (6 bases). The V and J ends lost 6 bases and 0 bases respectively, with 12 bases between them. The CDR3 covers 15 residues. The CDR3, as DNA: TGTGCCAGCAGCCCAAGGGGGAGCTCTGGAAACACCATATATTTT. It codes for CASSPRGSSGNTIYF.

The CDR3 DNA follows: TGTGCCAGCAGCTTGGATTTCACAGATACGCAGTATTTT. Protein product: CASSLDFTDTQYF. V usage is TRBV7-2 and J usage is TRBJ2-3; D not resolved. This CDR3 contains 13 residues. V was shortened by 3 bases and J by 2 bases, with 6 bases between the two germline ends. CDR1 is SGHTA, CDR2 FQGNSA, per germline.

This clonotype was seen only a few times. The chain has TRBV6-1 and TRBJ1-5, with TRBD1 as a possible D gene (5 bases). This CDR3 is 13 amino acids long. The germline gives CDR1 MNHNS, CDR2 SASEGT. The V end was cut by 5 bases, the J end by 9 bases, with 14 bases between. The CDR3 bases are TGTGCCAGCAGTTTGACGGGGGATCGGCCCCAGCATTTT. Translated: CASSLTGDRPQHF.

The genes are TRBV9 and TRBJ2-2; TRBD2 matches at 7 bases. Germline V gene data show CDR1 as SGDLS and CDR2 as YYNGEE. This CDR3 is built from 12 residues. The J segment lost 3 bases and the V segment lost 7 bases, leaving 0 bases of the junction unmatched. The CDR3 reads CASRGDTGELFF. In DNA form, the CDR3 reads TGTGCCAGCCGGGGGGACACCGGGGAGCTGTTTTTT.

A word on this clonotype: One end of the junction is discordant with germline, which a read error may explain. CDR3 coding DNA: TGTGCCAGCAGGTACTCCCCTACCTCCTACGAGCAGTACTTC. Translated: CASRYSPTSYEQYF. V gene TRBV6-5 combines with J gene TRBJ2-7; D call uncertain. Looked up from germline, CDR1 is MNHEY and CDR2 is SVGAGI. This CDR3 has 14 residues.

The V gene is TRBV27, the J gene TRBJ2-3, with 8 nucleotides matching TRBD1. The trim removed 5 bases at V and 1 base at J, leaving 8 bases unmatched. The CDR3 sequence is 16 residues long. Per the germline V gene, CDR1 is MNHEY and CDR2 is SMNVEV (reference sequence). This CDR3 reads CASSTKQGARTDTQYF. The CDR3 DNA reads TGTGCCAGCAGTACCAAGCAGGGGGCTCGCACAGATACGCAGTATTTT.

The chain combines TRBV4-1 with TRBJ1-6; D ambiguous. The V gene lost 0 bases and the J gene lost 13 bases, with 10 bases spanning the gap. From germline, CDR1 is MGHRA and CDR2 YSYEKL. This CDR3 contains 13 residues. CDR3 in amino acids: CASSQDLGFPLHF. The CDR3 coding sequence is TGCGCCAGCAGCCAAGATCTTGGTTTCCCCCTCCACTTT.

In regard to this clonotype: With a much larger clone just one base away, this may be a read error. The chain links TRBV11-3 to TRBJ2-1; possible D gene TRBD2, 6 bases. The germline CDR1 and CDR2 sequences are SGHNT and YENEEA. The CDR3 spans 14 residues. CDR3 sequence reads: CANSSLTSRGEQFF. The CDR3 nucleotides are TGTGCCAACAGCTCGCTGACTAGTCGAGGTGAGCAGTTCTTC.

In its sample, this clonotype was seen many times. CDR3 bases: TGTGCCAGCAGTGAAAACCAAGAGCCCTCTGGAAACACCATATATTTT. Encoded protein: CASSENQEPSGNTIYF. The chain links TRBV6-1 to TRBJ1-3; D is undetermined. Germline V gene sequence: CDR1 MNHNS, CDR2 SASEGT. CDR3 length: 16 amino acids. Trimming shortened V by 2 bases and J by 0 bases, and 11 bases separated the two germline ends.

This clonotype was seen a few times. The chain has TRBV10-2 and TRBJ1-2, with D unclear. Trimming removed 7 bases from V and 3 bases from J, with 12 bases in between. The CDR3 extends over 13 amino acids. Germline V lookup: CDR1 WSHSY, CDR2 SAAADI. CDR3 amino acids: CASKGEKDYGYTF. As DNA, the CDR3 is TGCGCCAGCAAGGGCGAAAAGGACTATGGCTACACCTTC.

The chain uses TRBV7-6 and TRBJ1-2; TRBD1 might be the D (5 bases). Trimming left V 5 bases short and J 7 bases short, with 17 bases between. The CDR3 consists of 14 residues. CDR1 SGHVS and CDR2 FNYEAQ come from the germline V gene. The DNA for the CDR3 is TGTGCCAGCAGCCCCGGGCGAGGGGTTAGTGGCTACACCTTC. It is translated as CASSPGRGVSGYTF. Filled out from reference TRBV7-6 and TRBJ1-2, the complete variable domain reads GAGVSQSPRYKVTKRGQDVALRCDPISGHVSLYWYRQALGQGPEFLTYFNYEAQQDKSGLPNDRFSAERPEGSISTLTIQRTEQRDSAMYRCASSPGRGVSGYTFGSGTRLTVV.

This chain uses TRBV15 with TRBJ2-2; D possibly matches TRBD1 or TRBD2 (6 bases each). Trimming stripped 7 bases from V and 9 bases from J, with 9 bases between. CDR1 is LNHNV, CDR2 YYDKDF, per germline (reference sequence). This CDR3 has 11 amino acids. The CDR3 nucleotides are TGTGCCACCATGGGGGGCCGGGAGCTGTTTTTT. Translation gives CATMGGRELFF.

The chain has TRBV13 and TRBJ2-5; the match to TRBD2 covers 7 bases. Germline V gene lookup returns CDR1 PRHDT and CDR2 FYEKMQ (reference sequence). V lost 3 bases and J lost 4; bases outside the gene matches: 8. CDR3 size: 15 residues. CDR3 residues: CASSFQREVGETQYF. The CDR3 DNA sequence: TGTGCCAGCAGCTTTCAGCGGGAAGTGGGAGAGACCCAGTACTTC.

V is TRBV2 and J is TRBJ2-5; D remains unclear. The CDR3 runs to 16 residues. The germline CDR1 and CDR2 sequences are SNHLY and FYNNEI. V was cut by 1 base and J by 5 bases, with 17 bases left in between. CDR3 DNA sequence: TGTGCCAGCAGTGAAGGACTTTTGGGTAGCACTGAGACCCAGTACTTC. This translates into CASSEGLLGSTETQYF.

V and J are TRBV19 and TRBJ1-6; D gene unclear. The CDR3 spans 23 residues. The germline V gene encodes CDR1 LNHDA and CDR2 SQIVND (reference sequence). The V gene lost 4 bases and the J gene lost 0 bases, with 31 bases spanning the gap. CDR3 amino acids: CASSNSLVAIPWLTSSYNSPLHF. CDR3 bases: TGTGCCAGTAGTAATTCTCTGGTGGCAATTCCCTGGTTAACTAGCTCCTATAATTCACCCCTCCACTTT.

This clonotype was recorded once. The chain uses TRBV4-3 and TRBJ2-2; 7 nucleotides line up with TRBD2. V shed 3 bases and J 5 bases; nucleotides not matched to a gene: 6. Germline assignment: CDR1 LGHNA and CDR2 YSLEER. This CDR3 region has 15 residues. Written as DNA, the CDR3 is TGCGCCAGCAGCCAGGCCCAGCGGGGAACCGGGGAGCTGTTTTTT. Protein: CASSQAQRGTGELFF.

This rearrangement joins TRBV7-2 to TRBJ1-5; D may be TRBD1 (5 bases). The CDR3 length is 14 residues. CDR1 is SGHTA, CDR2 FQGNSA, per germline. The V end was cut by 4 bases, the J end by 2 bases, with 9 bases between. CDR3 in amino acids: CASSYQGGNQPQHF. CDR3 in DNA: TGTGCCAGCAGCTACCAGGGCGGCAATCAGCCCCAGCATTTT.

The V gene is TRBV15, the J gene TRBJ1-1, with a weak D call TRBD1 (6 bases). This CDR3 comprises 13 residues. The germline V and J ends were trimmed by 0 bases and 6 bases, with 8 bases remaining between them. Germline V gene data show CDR1 as LNHNV and CDR2 as YYDKDF (reference sequence). The CDR3 nucleotides are TGTGCCACCAGCAGAGATGGGGGCGCTGAAGCTTTCTTT. Translated, it gives CATSRDGGAEAFF.

The chain recombines TRBV27 with TRBJ2-7, with 9 bases matching TRBD1. This CDR3 has 15 amino acids. After removal of 2 bases from V and 0 bases from J, the junction contained 2 bases not matched to a gene. Germline V CDR1 and CDR2: MNHEY, SMNVEV (reference sequence). The CDR3: CASSLPGQGSYEQYF. Here the CDR3 DNA reads TGTGCCAGCAGTTTACCGGGACAGGGCTCCTACGAGCAGTACTTC.

This clonotype was counted only a few times. V gene TRBV19 combines with J gene TRBJ1-1; 9 positions agree with TRBD1. The J segment lost 0 bases and the V segment lost 9 bases, leaving 17 bases of the junction unmatched. The CDR3 loop spans 18 amino acids. Per germline, CDR1 LNHDA and CDR2 SQIVND (reference sequence). The DNA of the CDR3 is TGTGCCAGACGCCCCCTCGACAGGGGGAAGTGGCTGAACACTGAAGCTTTCTTT. This sequence encodes CARRPLDRGKWLNTEAFF.